This T cell receptor (beta chain) was obtained from a study of blood T cells in healthy people across ages. Donors were systemically healthy Caucasian individuals from Russia aged roughly 6 to 100 years. Each sample used at least 6.5 million PBMCs. Extraction yielded at least 5 micrograms of total RNA per sample. There are a few counts of this clonotype. Next came a second PCR, run for roughly 6 to 11 cycles, which used a sample-barcoded 5' primer along with a J-beta primer mix. A template-switch adaptor that had 12 random nucleotides put a tag on each cDNA molecule. One entry per CDR3 protein, called by TCRdb with MiXCR from the 5' RACE reads. Found here are fewer than 1,000,000 distinct CDR3 sequences, around 45% of them singletons; the top ten hold under 20%. The sequence came from a man in his 60s in good health. Material for sequencing was blood.

The CDR3 sequence: CASGGYGTDTQYF. The CDR3 coding sequence is TGTGCCAGCGGAGGGTACGGCACAGATACGCAGTATTTT. V and J are TRBV6-5 and TRBJ2-3; a weak D match, TRBD2 (6 bases). The CDR3 consists of 13 residues. Germline V gene sequence: CDR1 MNHEY, CDR2 SVGAGI. The ends were cut back, 8 bases at V and 1 base at J, with 10 bases in the middle.